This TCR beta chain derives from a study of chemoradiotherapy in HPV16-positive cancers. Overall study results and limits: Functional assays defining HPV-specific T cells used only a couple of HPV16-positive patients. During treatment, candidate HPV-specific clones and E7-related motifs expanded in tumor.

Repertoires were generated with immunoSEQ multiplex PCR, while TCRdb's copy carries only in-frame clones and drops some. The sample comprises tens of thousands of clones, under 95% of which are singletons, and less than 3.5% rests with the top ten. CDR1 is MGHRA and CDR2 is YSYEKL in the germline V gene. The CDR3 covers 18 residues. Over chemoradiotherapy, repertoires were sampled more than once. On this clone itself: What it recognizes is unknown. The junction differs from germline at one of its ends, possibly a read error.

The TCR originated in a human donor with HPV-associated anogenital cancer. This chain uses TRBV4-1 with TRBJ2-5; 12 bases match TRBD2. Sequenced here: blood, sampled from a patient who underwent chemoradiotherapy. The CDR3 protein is CASTQEPVLAGGRETQYF. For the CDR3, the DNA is TGCGCCAGCACCCAAGAACCCGTCCTAGCGGGGGGGCGAGAGACCCAGTACTTC.